This is a list of T cell receptor beta chains from one sample in a study of cytomegalovirus exposure and HLA in healthy donors. Method: immunoSEQ multiplex PCR; TCRdb's copy keeps in-frame clones and lacks some. The profile shows under 200,000 clones, approximately 77% of them singletons. The sequenced sample was PBMCs. These receptors were collected from a man younger than 35 in good health and CMV-seronegative. CDR3s include the opening cysteine and the closing phenylalanine or tryptophan. A D gene is named only where the DNA matches it firmly. Only part of the rows carry a size: once, few, many, or a class if the clone is expanded.

CDR3: CASSLTGYEKLFF; DNA: TGTGCCAGCAGCTTGACAGGGTATGAAAAACTGTTTTTT; J: TRBJ1-4; D: TRBD1; size: NA; V: TRBV7-8
CDR3: CASSDPDRETYNEQFF; DNA: TGTGCCAGCAGTGACCCGGACAGGGAAACCTACAATGAGCAGTTCTTC; J: TRBJ2-1; D: TRBD1; size: few; V: TRBV6-4
CDR3: CASSLGVGWTSGSEQYF; DNA: TGTGCCAGCAGCTTGGGGGTAGGGTGGACTAGCGGAAGCGAGCAGTACTTC; J: TRBJ2-7; D: TRBD2; size: few; V: TRBV5-6
CDR3: CASSDPSGAVPDTQYF; DNA: TGTGCCAGCAGCGACCCTAGCGGAGCCGTCCCAGATACGCAGTATTTT; J: TRBJ2-3; D: TRBD2; size: NA; V: TRBV7-9
CDR3: CASSHPLINYEQYF; DNA: TGTGCCAGCAGCCATCCACTGATAAACTACGAGCAGTACTTC; J: TRBJ2-7; D: NA; size: NA; V: TRBV2
CDR3: CASSEDRAFSEQYF; DNA: TGCGCCAGCAGCGAAGACAGGGCATTTTCCGAGCAGTACTTC; J: TRBJ2-7; D: TRBD1; size: NA; V: TRBV5-1
CDR3: CASGKEQGTTDTQYF; DNA: TGTGCCAGCGGCAAGGAACAGGGCACCACAGATACGCAGTATTTT; J: TRBJ2-3; D: NA; size: few; V: TRBV25-1
CDR3: CASSPTGDRWGGYTF; DNA: TGTGCCAGCAGCCCCACAGGGGATCGGTGGGGTGGCTACACCTTC; J: TRBJ1-2; D: TRBD1; size: NA; V: TRBV6-5
CDR3: CASSPHRGDEQYF; DNA: TGTGCCAGCTCACCTCACAGGGGGGACGAGCAGTACTTC; J: TRBJ2-7; D: TRBD1; size: once; V: TRBV18
CDR3: CASQSQGGYTF; DNA: TGTGCCAGCCAATCCCAGGGTGGCTACACCTTC; J: TRBJ1-2; D: NA; size: once; V: TRBV6-5
CDR3: CASSDRDTGELFF; DNA: TGTGCCAGCAGTGACAGGGACACCGGGGAGCTGTTTTTT; J: TRBJ2-2; D: TRBD1; size: NA; V: TRBV6-6
CDR3: CASSLSGQGDQPQHF; DNA: TGTGCCAGCAGCTTATCGGGACAGGGGGACCAGCCCCAGCATTTT; J: TRBJ1-5; D: TRBD1; size: few; V: TRBV7-9
CDR3: CASSSGGGGETQYF; DNA: TGTGCCAGCTCTTCGGGGGGAGGTGGAGAGACCCAGTACTTC; J: TRBJ2-5; D: TRBD2; size: NA; V: TRBV27
CDR3: CASSLGSTASNEQFF; DNA: TGTGCCAGCAGCTTAGGGTCGACAGCCAGCAATGAGCAGTTCTTC; J: TRBJ2-1; D: NA; size: NA; V: TRBV7-2
CDR3: CASSSTSGRPISYEQYF; DNA: TGTGCCAGCAGCTCAACTAGCGGGAGACCCATCTCCTACGAGCAGTACTTC; J: TRBJ2-7; D: TRBD2; size: NA; V: TRBV7-9
CDR3: CASSPNRGLGEQYF; DNA: TGTGCCAGCAGCCCCAACAGGGGGCTCGGCGAGCAGTACTTC; J: TRBJ2-7; D: TRBD1; size: NA; V: TRBV7-2